Listed here are 32 T cell receptor beta chains from one sample, sequenced in a study of T cell repertoires in cytomegalovirus infection. From the reads, TCRdb called clonotypes with MiXCR, one entry per CDR3 protein. The sample consists of approximately 500,000 distinct CDR3 sequences, 16% of them appearing once. Sequencing input: CD8+ T cells from PBMCs. The source of these receptors is a human donor in good health (CMV status not recorded). Some clones in this sample may be carry-over from other donors' samples.

CDR3: CASSVETAEETQYF. CDR3 coding DNA: TGTGCCAGCAGTGTGGAGACAGCTGAAGAGACCCAGTACTTC. The chain employs TRBV2 and TRBJ2-5, with a weak D call TRBD1 (5 bases). The CDR3 runs to 14 residues. Trimming took 4 bases from V and 3 from J, leaving 12 bases between them. In germline, CDR1 is SNHLY, CDR2 FYNNEI.

V gene TRBV27 combines with J gene TRBJ1-2, with D uncertain. In germline, CDR1 is MNHEY, CDR2 SMNVEV (reference sequence). CDR3 size: 16 residues. Trimming shortened V by 5 bases and J by 2 bases, and 18 bases separated the two germline ends. CDR3 DNA: TGTGCCAGCAGTCCGCTGGGAGAAGCAGAGAACTATGGCTACACCTTC. Amino acid sequence: CASSPLGEAENYGYTF.

This clonotype was detected a few times. The genes are TRBV5-1 and TRBJ2-7; TRBD2 agrees at 16 bases. CDR3 size: 19 residues. With V trimmed by 4 bases and J by 7 bases, 17 bases remained unmatched. The germline CDR1 and CDR2 sequences are SGHRS and YFSETQ. The CDR3 DNA reads TGCGCCAGCAGCGTTGGACGACCGGGACTAGCGGGAGGGCCGGGGGAGCAGTACTTC. The encoded protein is CASSVGRPGLAGGPGEQYF.

The V call is TRBV14, the J call TRBJ1-1, with a weak D call TRBD1 (5 bases). The CDR3 is made up of 15 amino acids. Germline V gene sequence: CDR1 SGHDN, CDR2 FVKESK. Trimming took off 0 bases at V and 4 bases at J, with 12 bases between the two ends. CDR3 in amino acids: CASSQEGLRITEAFF. DNA of the CDR3: TGTGCCAGCAGCCAAGAGGGGCTGAGGATCACTGAAGCTTTCTTT.

Concerning this clonotype: This sequence may be a read error, since a much larger clone differs from it by one base. The J gene is TRBJ1-1, the V gene TRBV28; maybe TRBD1 (5 bases). The CDR3 length is 11 residues. Germline V gene lookup returns CDR1 MDHEN and CDR2 SYDVKM. Here the CDR3 reads CACSLGTAAFF. The CDR3 DNA sequence: TGTGCCTGCAGTTTGGGGACCGCAGCTTTCTTT.

In this sample, this clonotype turned up many times. This chain connects TRBV2 to TRBJ2-7; D might be TRBD2 (6 bases). The germline V and J ends were trimmed by 6 bases and 0 bases, with 15 bases remaining between them. CDR1 is SNHLY and CDR2 is FYNNEI in the germline V gene. The CDR3 contains 15 residues. CDR3 residues: CASSSSSASSYEQYF. CDR3 nucleotides: TGTGCCAGCAGCTCCTCTAGCGCCAGCTCCTACGAGCAGTACTTC.

This clonotype was recorded many times. The rearrangement joins TRBV7-7 to TRBJ2-5; D gene unclear. CDR3 length equals 16 residues. In germline, CDR1 is SSHAT, CDR2 FNYEAQ (reference sequence). Trimming removed 1 base at V and 5 bases at J, with 17 bases between. CDR3 protein: CASSLVVALGGETQYF. In DNA, the CDR3 is TGTGCCAGCAGCTTAGTCGTCGCCCTGGGCGGCGAGACCCAGTACTTC. Full variable domain (outside the CDR3, taken from reference TRBV7-7 and TRBJ2-5): GAGVSQSPRYKVTKRGQDVTLRCDPISSHATLYWYQQALGQGPEFLTYFNYEAQPDKSGLPSDRFSAERPEGSISTLTIQRTEQRDSAMYRCASSLVVALGGETQYFGPGTRLLVL.

This sequence joins TRBV11-2 and TRBJ1-4, with 8 bases fitting TRBD1. The CDR3 extends over 16 amino acids. Germline V gene sequence: CDR1 SGHAT, CDR2 FQNNGV. Germline trimming cut 5 bases from V and 7 bases from J; bases unmatched to any gene: 12. The CDR3, as DNA: TGTGCCAGCAGCCGTCGGTCGCAGGGGGCAGTTGAAAAACTGTTTTTT. As protein: CASSRRSQGAVEKLFF.

This clonotype was observed many times. This rearrangement joins TRBV11-2 to TRBJ2-3, with TRBD2 matching over 12 bases. Germline V gene lookup returns CDR1 SGHAT and CDR2 FQNNGV. The CDR3 is 18 amino acids. The J segment lost 6 bases and the V segment lost 1 base, leaving 11 bases of the junction unmatched. For the CDR3, the DNA is TGTGCCAGCAGCTTAGTAGGGCGAACTAGCGGGAGGATTGATACGCAGTATTTT. Amino acid sequence: CASSLVGRTSGRIDTQYF.

In this sample, this clonotype turned up many times. The CDR3 coding sequence is TGTGCCAGCAGCCCGATGGACAGGCAAGAGACCCAGTACTTC. Translation: CASSPMDRQETQYF. The chain uses TRBV7-9 and TRBJ2-5, with 7 bases aligning to TRBD1. There are 14 residues in the CDR3. Germline loops: CDR1 SEHNR, CDR2 FQNEAQ (reference sequence). V lost 5 bases, J lost 2 bases, and 5 bases stayed unmatched.

At least ten counts were recorded for this clonotype. This chain links TRBV27 with TRBJ2-4; D possibly corresponds to TRBD2 (5 bases). CDR1 and CDR2 (germline): MNHEY, SMNVEV (reference sequence). V lost 5 bases and J lost 1, with 9 bases in between. The length of the CDR3 is 14 residues. DNA for the CDR3: TGTGCCAGCAGTCCGGGATCCGCCAAAAACATTCAGTACTTC. Translating gives CASSPGSAKNIQYF.

This clonotype was observed a few times. The chain joins TRBV9 to TRBJ1-2; weak D call: TRBD1 (5 bases). V lost 0 bases and J lost 7, with 10 bases in between. This CDR3 is built from 13 residues. The V gene's germline CDR1 is SGDLS and CDR2 YYNGEE. In DNA form, the CDR3 reads TGTGCCAGCAGCGTAGATTCCGGGGGTGGCTACACCTTC. It yields the protein CASSVDSGGGYTF.

This clonotype showed up many times. The V and J genes are TRBV24-1 and TRBJ2-1; TRBD1 matches at 7 bases. V trimming: 1 base; J trimming: 0 bases; junction bases outside the gene matches: 2. The CDR3 covers 16 residues. Germline-derived CDR1 and CDR2 are KGHDR and SFDVKD. The CDR3 sequence: CATSDFSGGSYNEQFF. For the CDR3, the DNA is TGTGCCACCAGTGATTTTTCAGGGGGCTCCTACAATGAGCAGTTCTTC.

The chain joins TRBV24-1 to TRBJ2-5, with a possible D match to TRBD1 (6 bases). Trimming took off 4 bases at V and 2 bases at J, with 13 bases between the two ends. CDR1 and CDR2 (germline): KGHDR, SFDVKD. The CDR3 sequence is 15 residues long. The CDR3 loop reads CATSDQQGTQETQYF. CDR3 sequence (DNA): TGTGCCACCAGTGACCAACAGGGAACTCAAGAGACCCAGTACTTC.

This clonotype was found many times. The rearrangement links TRBV7-8 to TRBJ1-5; TRBD1 aligns across 9 bases. Germline V lookup: CDR1 SGHVS, CDR2 FQNEAQ. Germline trimming cut 4 bases from V and 5 bases from J; bases unmatched to any gene: 3. The CDR3 runs 14 residues. Here the CDR3 reads CASSSTGGHQPQHF. In DNA form, the CDR3 reads TGTGCCAGCAGCTCCACAGGGGGCCATCAGCCCCAGCATTTT.

In this sample, this clonotype turned up many times. At one boundary the junction diverges from the germline segment, which might be a read error. The J gene is TRBJ2-7, the V gene TRBV5-1; TRBD2 aligns across 8 bases. Germline V lookup: CDR1 SGHRS, CDR2 YFSETQ. CDR3 length equals 14 residues. CDR3 sequence (DNA): TGTGCCAGCAGTTTGGGTAGCGGGACCTACGAGCAGTACTTC. It specifies CASSLGSGTYEQYF.

This clonotype was seen ten or more times. The chain carries TRBV4-1 and TRBJ2-1; TRBD1 agrees at 8 bases. Trimming cost V 3 bases and J 2 bases; bases outside gene matches: 6. The CDR3 extends over 16 amino acids. The V gene's germline CDR1 is MGHRA and CDR2 YSYEKL. CDR3: CASSHPTGDTYNEQFF. Written as DNA, the CDR3 is TGCGCCAGCAGCCACCCGACAGGGGACACCTACAATGAGCAGTTCTTC.

The rearrangement uses TRBV10-3 and TRBJ2-5; D unresolved. Germline CDR1 is ENHRY and CDR2 is SYGVKD. The CDR3 runs to 12 residues. Trimming removed 7 bases from V and 7 bases from J, with 13 bases in between. This CDR3 is CAINTANGTQYF. The CDR3 DNA reads TGTGCCATCAATACAGCAAATGGGACCCAGTACTTC.

This rearrangement joins TRBV2 to TRBJ2-5; D might be TRBD2 (5 bases). V lost 6 bases, J lost 2 bases, and 16 bases lay in between. Germline CDR1 and CDR2: SNHLY and FYNNEI. This CDR3 is built from 15 residues. CDR3 in amino acids: CASRYQRSMQETQYF. The DNA for the CDR3 is TGTGCCAGCAGATATCAGCGGAGTATGCAAGAGACCCAGTACTTC.

The gene calls are TRBV6-4 and TRBJ2-3; D might be TRBD2 (6 bases). The V end lost 6 bases, the J end lost 6 bases, and 16 bases lay between the germline ends. The CDR3 extends over 14 amino acids. Germline CDR1 MRHNA, CDR2 SNTAGT. The CDR3 sequence is CASREGTEGDTQYF. The CDR3 nucleotides read TGTGCCAGCAGGGAGGGGACCGAGGGGGATACGCAGTATTTT.

As concerns this clonotype: This could be a read error, since a much larger clone is one nucleotide away. The chain has TRBV4-1 and TRBJ2-7, with a tentative D call TRBD2 (5 bases). From germline, CDR1 is MGHRA and CDR2 YSYEKL. This CDR3 comprises 15 residues. CDR3 amino acids: CARSQVSSPSYEQYF. The CDR3 DNA reads TGCGCCAGAAGCCAAGTTTCTAGCCCTTCCTACGAGCAGTACTTC.

This clonotype has just a few counts. The rearrangement links TRBV24-1 to TRBJ1-3; tentative D call: TRBD1 (5 bases). The CDR3 runs 15 residues. Germline values: CDR1 KGHDR, CDR2 SFDVKD. Trimming shortened V by 3 bases and J by 7 bases, and 15 bases separated the two germline ends. CDR3 bases: TGTGCCACCAGTGATGGGGGACCCCCGTTGAACACCATATATTTT. Its protein is CATSDGGPPLNTIYF.

The chain uses TRBV19 and TRBJ1-5; D unresolved. V was clipped by 2 bases and J by 1 base, with 6 bases between them. The CDR3 sequence is 14 residues long. Per germline, CDR1 LNHDA and CDR2 SQIVND (reference sequence). In nucleotides, the CDR3 is TGTGCCAGTAGTATAATGGGGAGCAATCAGCCCCAGCATTTT. Its translation is CASSIMGSNQPQHF.

This clonotype was recorded only once. A read error may explain this, as a much larger clone is one base away. V and J are TRBV7-9 and TRBJ2-3, with D perhaps TRBD2 (7 bases). There are 15 residues in the CDR3. V was clipped by 8 bases and J by 5 bases, with 20 bases between them. Looked up from germline, CDR1 is SEHNR and CDR2 is FQNEAQ (reference sequence). The CDR3 spells CASAGRGAGIDTQYF. In nucleotides, the CDR3 is TGTGCCAGCGCCGGACGGGGGGCGGGCATAGATACGCAGTATTTT.

This clonotype was recorded a few times. CDR3 sequence reads: CASRPLEAYEQYF. CDR3 sequence (DNA): TGTGCCAGCAGGCCCCTGGAGGCCTACGAGCAGTACTTC. The V gene is TRBV28, the J gene TRBJ2-7, with D tentatively TRBD2 (5 bases). V lost 6 bases to trimming and J lost 2 bases, with 11 bases between them. The CDR3 totals 13 residues. Germline V gene sequence: CDR1 MDHEN, CDR2 SYDVKM.

With regard to this clonotype: Since a much larger clone is just one base distant, this may be a read error. The chain combines TRBV11-2 with TRBJ2-7, with TRBD1 identical over 9 bases. Trimming at V came to 5 bases and at J to 6 bases, leaving 20 bases not matched to a gene. Germline CDR1 is SGHAT and CDR2 is FQNNGV. The CDR3 runs 18 residues. The CDR3 nucleotides read TGTGCCAGCAGCCCACGGGGGGACAGGGTGATCTTGCTCCTCGAGCAGTACTTC. As protein: CASSPRGDRVILLLEQYF.

This clonotype has only a few counts. V gene TRBV24-1 combines with J gene TRBJ1-2; D is ambiguous. V was pared by 3 bases and J by 7 bases, with 17 bases between. The CDR3 spans 15 residues. CDR1 and CDR2 from the germline V gene are KGHDR and SFDVKD. The CDR3 here is CATSDGLGLARGYTF. In DNA form, the CDR3 reads TGTGCCACCAGTGATGGCCTGGGCCTGGCCCGTGGCTACACCTTC.

There are a few counts of this clonotype. This sequence joins TRBV5-1 and TRBJ2-7; 7 bases match TRBD1. The CDR3 sequence is 17 residues long. Trimming at V came to 0 bases and at J to 0 bases, leaving 9 bases not matched to a gene. Germline V gene sequence: CDR1 SGHRS, CDR2 YFSETQ. The CDR3 DNA sequence: TGCGCCAGCAGCTTGGCCGACGGCAGGGGGATCTCCTACGAGCAGTACTTC. Protein product: CASSLADGRGISYEQYF.

This clonotype came up a few times. V is TRBV20-1 and J is TRBJ2-7, with D possibly TRBD1 on 6 matching bases. Germline V lookup: CDR1 DFQATT, CDR2 SNEGSKA (reference sequence). The CDR3 consists of 15 residues. V shed 4 bases and J shed 3 bases, with 19 bases lying between them. The CDR3 nucleotides read TGCAGTGCTAATTATCCGGGACATAACAACTACGAGCAGTACTTC. As protein: CSANYPGHNNYEQYF.

This clonotype appeared a few times. The chain uses TRBV5-6 and TRBJ1-3, with TRBD1 as a possible D gene (6 bases). From germline, CDR1 is SGHDT and CDR2 YYEEEE. Trimming took 4 bases from V and 5 from J, leaving 16 bases between them. The CDR3 length is 15 residues. CDR3 nucleotides: TGTGCCAGCAGCCGCGGGACAACCGGACGAAACACCATATATTTT. Its protein product is CASSRGTTGRNTIYF.

A few counts support this clonotype. This chain uses TRBV2 with TRBJ2-7; 8 bases line up with TRBD1. V gave up 4 bases and J gave up 2 bases; unmatched junction bases: 4. Germline lookup yields CDR1 SNHLY and CDR2 FYNNEI. The CDR3 is 14 residues long. The CDR3 DNA follows: TGTGCCAGCAGTGGGACAGGGCTTCCCTACGAGCAGTACTTC. This codes for CASSGTGLPYEQYF. Looking up the rest from reference TRBV2 and TRBJ2-7 gives the full variable domain: EPEVTQTPSHQVTQMGQEVILRCVPISNHLYFYWYRQILGQKVEFLVSFYNNEISEKSEIFDDQFSVERPDGSNFTLKIRSTKLEDSAMYFCASSGTGLPYEQYFGPGTRLTVT.

The CDR3 here is CASSLGLQADEQYF. The CDR3 coding sequence is TGCGCCAGCAGCTTGGGACTACAGGCCGACGAGCAGTACTTC. J is TRBJ2-7 and V is TRBV5-1; perhaps D is TRBD1 or TRBD2 (5 bases each). Germline CDR1 reads SGHRS; CDR2 reads YFSETQ. CDR3 length: 14 residues. Trimming left V 0 bases short and J 5 bases short, with 12 bases between.